One TCR beta chain is described in this entry. Its antigen remains unidentified. This entry is derived from a study of cytomegalovirus exposure and HLA in healthy donors. Study-wide results and caveats: In a later analysis, CMV-associated beta chains were mostly HLA-associated, it appeared. The authors later linked a missense DCLRE1C variant to TCR beta V- and J-gene trimming.

The PCR used 60 Vbeta and 13 Jbeta primers. Sequencing was performed with immunoSEQ multiplex PCR; in TCRdb, only in-frame clones are kept and a portion is missing. The sample lists about 170,000 clones, about four fifths occurring once. The specimen sequenced was PBMCs. This TCR was sampled from a woman aged 45-60 years in good health and CMV-seronegative.

CDR3 sequence reads: CASRANPDSSYEQYF. Here the CDR3 DNA reads TGTGCCAGCAGAGCAAACCCGGACAGCTCCTACGAGCAGTACTTC. This chain joins TRBV6-1 and TRBJ2-7; a weak D match, TRBD1 (6 bases). The V gene's germline CDR1 is MNHNS and CDR2 SASEGT. Trimming pared 6 bases from V and 0 bases from J, leaving 15 bases between. The CDR3 consists of 15 residues.